This TCR beta chain was found in a study of early T cells in non-severe SARS-CoV-2 infection. Across the whole study: Sequencing used unsorted whole-blood bulk RNA, so chains lack pairing.

Trimming stripped 3 bases from V and 0 bases from J, with 10 bases between. Germline lookup yields CDR1 KGHSH and CDR2 LQKENI. The length of the CDR3 is 15 residues. Molecules of cDNA were individually given unique molecular identifiers that were attached to them. TCRdb redid the calling of the 5' RACE reads with MiXCR, one entry per CDR3 protein. Here the sample spans more than 70,000 distinct CDR3 sequences, about 11% being singletons. The sample was whole blood, taken at baseline. The chain has TRBV18 and TRBJ2-3; a weak D match, TRBD2 (6 bases). The TCR was taken from an adult who was a healthcare worker with PCR-confirmed SARS-CoV-2 infection or an uninfected control (not recorded which). The CDR3 protein is CASSPAGPSTDTQYF. CDR3 nucleotides: TGTGCCAGCTCACCCGCGGGGCCTAGCACAGATACGCAGTATTTT.